This T cell receptor (beta chain) was recorded in a study of blood T cell repertoires in COVID-19. In the study overall: The cDNA or gDNA used as material had been derived from T cells, B-cell-depleted T cells, or PBMCs.

Authors' methods: Cell counts per sample came from amplifying reference gene primers. The data were produced by immunoSEQ multiplex PCR, yet TCRdb's version contains in-frame clones alone and is incomplete. That table supplies the V and J calls and clone size; D and trimming were determined from the DNA. The data contain around 110,000 clones, 90% of them singletons. This CDR3 is built from 12 residues. V was clipped by 3 bases and J by 6 bases; unmatched bases: 1. Germline loops: CDR1 MDHEN, CDR2 SYDVKM. The sequencing sample was made of peripheral blood. The receptor comes from a human donor with active COVID-19. The donor label of this sample is uncertain. The rearrangement uses TRBV28 and TRBJ1-2; 7 bases align to TRBD1. The CDR3 sequence is CASSFRGNGYTF. The CDR3 DNA reads as TGTGCCAGCAGTTTCAGGGGGAATGGCTACACCTTC.